This paragraph covers one T cell receptor (beta chain) sequence. The clone's antigen remains unknown. No base qualities exist here, and no much larger clone lies one base off it. The trial excluded patients who had a history of autoimmune disease or were on systemic immunosuppression. Peripheral blood for TCR sequencing was collected from all dose cohorts at baseline, on cycle 4 day 1, and on cycle 7 day 1. Samples came from an open-label, multicenter, first-in-human phase I dose-escalation trial of ivuxolimab. Adults with locally advanced or metastatic head and neck squamous cell, hepatocellular, melanoma or renal cell carcinoma were enrolled in the trial. CD4+ and CD8+ T cells were sorted separately from peripheral blood before TCR sequencing. This entry belongs to a study of OX40 agonist ivuxolimab in advanced cancers. In the study overall: Ivuxolimab, which targeted the costimulatory receptor OX40 (CD134), was an agonistic, fully human IgG2 monoclonal antibody. The paper describes the monotherapy dose-escalation part (N ≈ 51 patients) of the phase I trial of ivuxolimab. Intravenous ivuxolimab was administered to patients every 2 weeks at six dose levels: 0.01, 0.1, 0.3, 1.5, 3 and 10 mg/kg. Patients were allowed to have had prior anti-PD-1, anti-PD-L1 or anti-CTLA-4 therapy, and about 40% of the dose-escalation patients had been treated with checkpoint inhibitors. The point of sequencing TCRbeta in the periphery was to test whether ivuxolimab changed TCR sequence diversity and drove clonal T-cell expansion. Partial responses were achieved by three dose-escalation patients, of whom one had hepatocellular carcinoma and two had cutaneous melanoma. In the dose-escalation cohort, roughly four fifths of patients were male, and the mean age was approximately 60 years, with a range of roughly 20 to 85. Of the approximately 54 patients in dose escalation, about 20 had hepatocellular carcinoma, some 15 had melanoma, 9 had renal cell carcinoma and 9 had head and neck cancer.

Broader findings and caveats from the paper: In the 0.1-3.0 mg/kg groups, partial responders were among the patients with the lowest normalized peripheral clonal expansion, particularly in CD8+ T cells. After ivuxolimab, expanded clones were on average more numerous among CD8+ T cells than among CD4+ T cells. Which antigens the clonally expanded peripheral T cells were specific for was not determined. Low levels of normalized T-cell clonal expansion were also seen in some patients who did not respond. At doses from 0.1 to 3.0 mg/kg, clonal expansion was seen in both CD4+ and CD8+ blood T cells between baseline and week 6.

For sequencing of the TCRbeta CDR3 region, genomic DNA was extracted from the sorted cells. The immunoSEQ Assay was used for sequencing of TCRbeta CDR3 regions. Held by TCRdb, this immuneACCESS table contains in-frame sequences only and omits some clones. Under half of the omission traces to an unresolved V gene where checked; the cause of the rest is unknown. The sample table shows 70,000 or so clones, and 87% are seen once. Around 2.7% of the sample is held by the ten biggest clonotypes. The sequencing here drew on CD4+ or CD8+ T cells sorted from blood, taken in a trial of the OX40 agonist ivuxolimab. The TCR comes from an adult with an advanced solid tumor such as melanoma, head and neck, liver or kidney cancer.

For the CDR3, the sequence is CASSLIQGSGNTIYF. The DNA sequence follows: TGCGCCAGCAGCTTGATTCAGGGTTCTGGAAACACCATATATTTT. The V gene is TRBV5-1 and the J gene is TRBJ1-3; tentative D gene TRBD1, with 5 bases matching. The CDR3, cysteine through phenylalanine, is 15 amino acids long. Only CDR3 DNA remains: 45 bases, in frame from the first base. The V and J ends are trimmed by 1 base and 1 base, leaving 9 bases between them. The germline V gene provides CDR1 SGHRS and CDR2 YFSETQ.